Listed below are T cell receptor beta chains from one sample, sequenced in a study of blood T cells in healthy people across ages. MiXCR was run by TCRdb on the 5' RACE reads, yielding one entry per CDR3 protein. The sample includes more than 1.4 million distinct CDR3 sequences, 42% of them seen just once. Sequencing used blood. The receptors come from a woman aged 18-29 years in good health. The CDR3 runs from the conserved cysteine through the conserved F or W. The D gene is left open where the match is weak. A row's size may be missing; if present it is once, few, many or a size class.

.,TRBV4-2,few,TRBJ2-7,CASSQERGTYEQYF,TGTGCCAGCAGCCAAGAGAGGGGTACCTACGAGCAGTACTTC
TRBD1,TRBV20-1,.,TRBJ2-7,CSAPGQASYNEQYF,TGCAGTGCTCCAGGACAGGCCTCCTACAATGAGCAGTACTTC
.,TRBV7-9,once,TRBJ1-1,CASRGRPTEAFF,TGTGCCAGTAGGGGCCGCCCTACTGAAGCTTTCTTT
.,TRBV6-5,few,TRBJ1-6,CASSYSTGSDNSPLHF,TGTGCCAGCAGTTACTCTACAGGGTCCGATAATTCACCCCTCCACTTT
.,TRBV27,once,TRBJ1-2,CASSPEVGYGYTF,TGTGCCAGCAGTCCCGAGGTGGGCTATGGCTACACCTTC
.,TRBV28,few,TRBJ2-7,CASSHPGGRTPYEQYF,TGTGCCAGCAGTCACCCGGGGGGCAGGACTCCCTACGAGCAGTACTTC
TRBD1,TRBV3-1,.,TRBJ1-5,CASSRTGAQGQPQHF,TGTGCCAGCAGCCGAACAGGGGCACAGGGTCAGCCCCAGCATTTT
TRBD1,TRBV6-2/TRBV6-3,.,TRBJ2-7,CASSKDRGASYEQYF,TGTGCCAGCAGTAAAGACAGGGGGGCCTCCTACGAGCAGTACTTC
.,TRBV5-1,few,TRBJ2-5,CASSLTGLYQETQYF,TGCGCCAGCAGCTTGACAGGCTTGTACCAAGAGACCCAGTACTTC
.,TRBV5-1,.,TRBJ2-1,CASNQKEGAGNNEQFF,TGCGCCAGCAACCAGAAGGAGGGGGCGGGAAACAATGAGCAGTTCTTC
.,TRBV6-1,many,TRBJ2-1,CASSEAGYNEQFF,TGTGCCAGCAGTGAAGCCGGCTACAATGAGCAGTTCTTC
TRBD2,TRBV9,.,TRBJ2-3,CASSAGLAEASTDTQYF,TGTGCCAGCAGCGCGGGACTAGCGGAGGCGAGCACAGATACGCAGTATTTT
.,TRBV2,.,TRBJ1-5,CASSEALHQGKGTNQPQHF,TGTGCCAGCAGTGAAGCGCTTCACCAGGGAAAAGGAACCAATCAGCCCCAGCATTTT
TRBD1,TRBV20-1,.,TRBJ2-7,CSAPQGGLYEQYF,TGCAGTGCCCCACAGGGGGGCCTCTACGAGCAGTACTTC
.,TRBV12-3/TRBV12-4,.,TRBJ1-2,CASSYGRATSYTF,TGTGCCAGCAGTTACGGCAGGGCGACTAGCTACACCTTC
.,TRBV28,.,TRBJ2-3,CASSFGGHLTDTQYF,TGTGCCAGCAGTTTTGGGGGACACCTCACAGATACGCAGTATTTT
.,TRBV5-5,.,TRBJ1-1,CASSRTAVNTEAFF,TGTGCCAGCAGTCGGACGGCCGTTAACACTGAAGCTTTCTTT
TRBD1,TRBV6-5,.,TRBJ2-1,CASKEGQGAYNEQFF,TGTGCCAGCAAGGAAGGGCAGGGGGCTTACAATGAGCAGTTCTTC
TRBD2,TRBV20-1,.,TRBJ2-3,CSAEAWLADTDTQYF,TGCAGTGCGGAAGCCTGGCTAGCGGACACAGATACGCAGTATTTT
.,TRBV6-1,.,TRBJ2-5,CASRDHHQETQYF,TGTGCCAGCAGGGACCACCACCAAGAGACCCAGTACTTC
TRBD1,TRBV5-1,.,TRBJ1-6,CASSSGTVPSSYNSPLHF,TGCGCCAGCAGCTCAGGGACAGTACCAAGCTCCTATAATTCACCCCTCCACTTT
.,TRBV12-3/TRBV12-4,.,TRBJ1-2,CASSTRTEGYGYTF,TGTGCCAGCAGTACCCGGACAGAAGGCTATGGCTACACCTTC
TRBD1,TRBV10-1,.,TRBJ1-1,CASSGLTGVRGAEAFF,TGCGCCAGCAGTGGACTGACAGGGGTCCGGGGCGCTGAAGCTTTCTTT
.,TRBV12-3/TRBV12-4,.,TRBJ1-1,CASSLYGRNGEAFF,TGTGCCAGCAGTCTATACGGACGGAATGGTGAAGCTTTCTTT
TRBD1,TRBV6-1,.,TRBJ1-2,CASSPQGRNYGYTF,TGTGCCAGCAGTCCACAGGGGAGAAACTATGGCTACACCTTC
.,TRBV3-1,few,TRBJ2-3,CASSQDLTGTDTQYF,TGTGCCAGCAGCCAAGATCTGACGGGAACAGATACGCAGTATTTT
.,TRBV12-3/TRBV12-4,few,TRBJ1-2,CASSLKNYGYTF,TGTGCCAGCAGTTTAAAAAACTATGGCTACACCTTC